Listed below are T cell receptor beta chains from one sample, sequenced in a study of identifying expanded T cells in peripheral blood. Only in-frame clones appear in the TCRdb table, and some are missing; sequencing was by immunoSEQ multiplex PCR. The sample has approximately 91,000 clones, more than 70% seen once. The sequencing input was blood. Receptor source: a person aged 18 to 70 in good health. CDR3s include the opening cysteine and the closing phenylalanine or tryptophan. A D gene is named only where the DNA matches it firmly. Some rows have no size entry. The others give once, few or many, or a class for an expanded clone.

d_call j_call cdr3_length clone_size v_call cdr3_nt cdr3_aa
. TRBJ2-7 15 . TRBV27 TGTGCCAGCGGTCGAGGTCGGGAGTCCTCCTACGAGCAGTACTTC CASGRGRESSYEQYF
. TRBJ2-5 13 . TRBV28 TGTGCCAGCAGTTTATGGAGGGTCGAGACCCAGTACTTC CASSLWRVETQYF
. TRBJ2-5 14 . TRBV5-1 TGCGCCAGCAGCTTGGCTCCAGACGGAGAGACCCAGTACTTC CASSLAPDGETQYF
. TRBJ1-1 13 . TRBV5-1 TGCGCCAGCAGGCGTGCGCAGGGAACTGAAGCTTTCTTT CASRRAQGTEAFF
. TRBJ1-2 14 . TRBV5-6 TGTGCCAGCAGCTTTTCCGGTCGCTCCTATGGCTACACCTTC CASSFSGRSYGYTF
. TRBJ2-7 16 . TRBV4-2 TGTGCCAGCAGCCAAGAGGCCTGGGACTTCTCCTACGAGCAGTACTTC CASSQEAWDFSYEQYF
TRBD1 TRBJ2-3 13 . TRBV9 TGTGCCAGCGGACAGGGGTTTACAGATACGCAGTATTTT CASGQGFTDTQYF
TRBD1 TRBJ1-6 14 . TRBV30 TGTGCCTGGAGTGTAGGACAGGAAAATTCACCCCTCCACTTT CAWSVGQENSPLHF
TRBD2 TRBJ2-3 16 . TRBV6-6 TGTGCCAGCAGTTATCGTCGGGAGGGCTCGATTTCTACGCAGTATTTT CASSYRREGSISTQYF
. TRBJ1-1 15 . TRBV19 TGTGCCAGTAGTCCCAGTGCTGACCCGAACACTGAAGCTTTCTTT CASSPSADPNTEAFF
TRBD2 TRBJ2-3 16 . TRBV9 TGTGCCAGTAGCGTAGCAGCGGGAGGACTAACAGATACGCAGTATTTT CASSVAAGGLTDTQYF
TRBD2 TRBJ2-1 18 . TRBV7-9 TGTGCCAGCAGCCGGGGACTAGCGGGAGGGCCCCCCTACAATGAGCAGTTCTTC CASSRGLAGGPPYNEQFF
. TRBJ2-3 13 . TRBV6-5 TGTGCCAGCAGTCGAGACAGCTCAGATACGCAGTATTTT CASSRDSSDTQYF
. TRBJ1-2 13 . TRBV10-3 TGTGCCATCAGTTCCCAGGGTGAGGATGGCTACACCTTC CAISSQGEDGYTF
. TRBJ2-7 15 . TRBV27 TGTGCCAGCAGTTTATCGGGTAGCGTTTCCTACGAGCAGTACTTC CASSLSGSVSYEQYF
. TRBJ1-2 13 . TRBV4-3 TGCGCCAGCAGCCAAGATGCGGGATATGGCTACACCTTC CASSQDAGYGYTF
. TRBJ1-1 14 . TRBV27 TGTGCCAGCAGTTTTCTTCACAGGGACACTGAAGCTTTCTTT CASSFLHRDTEAFF
. TRBJ2-7 12 . TRBV7-8 TGTGCCAGCAGCTGGGTAGAGGGCGGGCAGTACTTC CASSWVEGGQYF
TRBD2 TRBJ2-7 15 . TRBV27 TGTGCCAGCAGCCTAAGCGGGGGGTATACCTACGAGCAGTACTTC CASSLSGGYTYEQYF
TRBD2 TRBJ2-1 13 . TRBV15 TGTGCCACCAGAGGACTAGCGGACAATGAGCAGTTCTTC CATRGLADNEQFF
. TRBJ2-4 14 . TRBV15 TGTGCCACCAGCACTTTGGGTGAACGGAACATTCAGTACTTC CATSTLGERNIQYF
TRBD1 TRBJ1-3 16 . TRBV6-5 TGTGCCAGCAGTTCTCCCGGGACAGTCTCTGGAAACACCATATATTTT CASSSPGTVSGNTIYF
. TRBJ1-5 16 . TRBV5-1 TGCGCCAGCAGCTTGCGGGAGTTGGGGCCAAATCAGCCCCAGCATTTT CASSLRELGPNQPQHF
. TRBJ2-2 15 . TRBV6-5 TGTGCCAGCAGTTACTCGTTCACCAACACCGGGGAGCTGTTTTTT CASSYSFTNTGELFF
TRBD1 TRBJ2-3 14 . TRBV5-4 TGTGCCAGCACCTCGGGACAGGCAACAGATACGCAGTATTTT CASTSGQATDTQYF
TRBD2 TRBJ2-5 18 . TRBV10-2 TGCGCCAGCAGTACACCCACTCTCCGGACTAGACGTGGGGAGACCCAGTACTTC CASSTPTLRTRRGETQYF
. TRBJ2-7 13 . TRBV5-1 TGCGCCAGCAGCTTGGGGGGCCGTTACGAGCAGTACTTC CASSLGGRYEQYF
. TRBJ1-1 17 . TRBV21-1 TGTGCCAGCAGCACAAAAGATCTCAGGGGTGAGAGCACTGAAGCTTTCTTT CASSTKDLRGESTEAFF
. TRBJ2-5 16 once TRBV5-6 TGTGCCAGCAGCTTGGTGTCGTTCTCGGGAAGTGAGACCCAGTACTTC CASSLVSFSGSETQYF
TRBD1 TRBJ2-6 17 . TRBV6-1 TGTGCCAGCAGTGAGGACAGGCTTTACTCTGGGGCCAACGTCCTGACTTTC CASSEDRLYSGANVLTF
. TRBJ2-1 10 . TRBV6-1 TGTGCCAGCAGTGACTATGAGCAGTTCTTC CASSDYEQFF
. TRBJ1-1 12 . TRBV7-9 TGTGCCAGCAGGGCAGGGTTTACTGAAGCTTTCTTT CASRAGFTEAFF
. TRBJ1-1 14 . TRBV4-1 TGCGCCAGCAGCCAAGGGGTGGAGAACACTGAAGCTTTCTTT CASSQGVENTEAFF
. TRBJ1-2 15 . TRBV5-4 TGTGCCAGCAGCTTCGATTCCGGGACAAACTATGGCTACACCTTC CASSFDSGTNYGYTF
. TRBJ2-7 15 . TRBV21-1 TGTGCCAGCAGTGCGAAGGGCGACCCCTCCTACGAGCAGTACTTC CASSAKGDPSYEQYF
. TRBJ2-3 18 . TRBV18 TGTGCCAGCTCACCCGCAGGAACTCGATACCCTAGCACAGATACGCAGTATTTT CASSPAGTRYPSTDTQYF
. TRBJ2-1 15 . TRBV28 TGTGCCAGCAAAGGCGACAGAAGCTCCTACAATGAGCAGTTCTTC CASKGDRSSYNEQFF
. TRBJ1-1 15 . TRBV9 TGTGCCAGCAGCGTAGGTCCGGGGTTGAACACTGAAGCTTTCTTT CASSVGPGLNTEAFF
TRBD1 TRBJ2-4 16 . TRBV28 TGTGCCAGCAGTTTACCCGGACAGGTAGCCAAAAACATTCAGTACTTC CASSLPGQVAKNIQYF
TRBD2 TRBJ2-3 16 . TRBV5-4 TGTGCCAGCAGCTTGGGGGCGGGAGGGGTATTAGATACGCAGTATTTT CASSLGAGGVLDTQYF
. TRBJ2-1 13 . TRBV5-1 TGCGCCAGCAGCCTAGCTACCTACAATGAGCAGTTCTTC CASSLATYNEQFF
. TRBJ1-1 14 . TRBV6-1 TGTGCCAGCAAGAGTCTATTAGAGAACACTGAAGCTTTCTTT CASKSLLENTEAFF
TRBD1 TRBJ2-7 14 . TRBV6-6 TGTGCCAGCAGGAAGGCAGGGGGCGAGGACGAGCAGTACTTC CASRKAGGEDEQYF
TRBD2 TRBJ2-1 15 . TRBV5-1 TGCGCCAGCAGCTGGGGACTAGCGGGAGTCAATGAGCAGTTCTTC CASSWGLAGVNEQFF
. TRBJ1-5 15 . TRBV6-6 TGTGCCAGCAGTTACCCCCCCTATAGCAATCAGCCCCAGCATTTT CASSYPPYSNQPQHF
. TRBJ1-1 16 . TRBV5-1 TGCGCCAGCAGCCCCTCCAGAAGGGGGTCAAACACTGAAGCTTTCTTT CASSPSRRGSNTEAFF
. TRBJ2-5 14 . TRBV15 TGTGCCACCAGCAAGGGGGGGGGAAAAGAGACCCAGTACTTC CATSKGGGKETQYF
TRBD2 TRBJ2-5 16 . TRBV15 TGTGCCACCAGCAGAGTTAGGAGCGGGGGACAAGAGACCCAGTACTTC CATSRVRSGGQETQYF
TRBD2 TRBJ2-5 16 few TRBV7-3 TGTGCCAGCAGCCCTCAGACCGGGGGGGCTGGAGAGACCCAGTACTTC CASSPQTGGAGETQYF
. TRBJ2-2 13 few TRBV6-4 TGTGCCAGCAGTAGTAGCGAGGACGGGGAGCTGTTTTTT CASSSSEDGELFF
. TRBJ2-2 15 . TRBV5-1 TGCGCCAGCAGCATAACGACAGGAGGTACCGGGGAGCTGTTTTTT CASSITTGGTGELFF
. TRBJ2-5 10 . TRBV6-1 TGTGCCAGCAACGGGGGTTTCCGGTACTTC CASNGGFRYF
. TRBJ1-1 13 . TRBV5-6 TGTGCCAGCAGCCCTACCTACAGTACTGAAGCTTTCTTT CASSPTYSTEAFF
. TRBJ2-2 16 few TRBV27 TGTGCCAGCAGCCGTGGGAGACAGGTGTTGACCGGGGAGCTGTTTTTT CASSRGRQVLTGELFF
. TRBJ1-1 14 . TRBV5-4 TGTGCCAGCAGCCCGCAGCGGGGAAACACTGAAGCTTTCTTT CASSPQRGNTEAFF
TRBD1 TRBJ2-7 14 . TRBV7-3 TGTGCCAGCAGCTTGGGGACAGGGGGGCACGAGCAGTACTTC CASSLGTGGHEQYF
. TRBJ2-4 19 . TRBV4-1 TGCGCCAGCAGCCAAAGGAGAATGGGGGGGCAAGAGGCCAAAAACATTCAGTACTTC CASSQRRMGGQEAKNIQYF